Shown below are 21 T cell receptor beta chains from a single sample sequenced in a study of T cells in Graves' hyperthyroidism and ophthalmopathy. RNA transcripts served as the template for amplifying TCR beta CDR3 regions. HTBI primers were used for first-round RT-PCR of the TCR CDR3. TCRdb analysed the multiplex PCR reads with MiXCR anew, one entry per CDR3 protein. The sample contains about half a million distinct CDR3 sequences, 20% to 25% of which appear only once. The sample comprised blood. The receptors shown here come from a man aged 18 to 30 with Graves' hyperthyroidism.

The V call is TRBV6-5, the J call TRBJ1-2, with 7 bases lining up with TRBD1. From germline, CDR1 is MNHEY and CDR2 SVGAGI. Trimming removed 2 bases from V and 8 bases from J; junction bases left unmatched: 5. CDR3 length: 13 residues. CDR3 coding DNA: TGTGCCAGCAGTTACGACAGGGACAACGGCTACACCTTC. This gives the protein CASSYDRDNGYTF.

This clonotype was detected ten times or more. This sequence joins TRBV24-1 and TRBJ1-3, with D possibly being TRBD1 (5 bases). The CDR3 has 15 residues. The ends were cut back, 1 base at V and 3 bases at J, with 9 bases in the middle. The germline CDR1 and CDR2 sequences are KGHDR and SFDVKD. The CDR3 region is CATSDFGAGGNTIYF. Written as DNA, the CDR3 is TGTGCCACCAGTGATTTCGGGGCTGGTGGAAACACCATATATTTT.

The table lists this clonotype with many counts. This rearrangement joins TRBV27 to TRBJ2-7, with D possibly being TRBD1 (5 bases). Germline-derived CDR1 and CDR2 are MNHEY and SMNVEV (reference sequence). V lost 2 bases, J lost 3 bases, and 8 bases lay in between. The CDR3 totals 13 residues. The CDR3 loop is CASSLGAHYEQYF. For the CDR3, the DNA is TGTGCCAGCAGTTTAGGGGCCCACTACGAGCAGTACTTC.

The V gene is TRBV9, the J gene TRBJ1-6; tentatively, D is TRBD1 (5 bases). CDR3 length: 15 amino acids. V was pared by 4 bases and J by 7 bases, with 15 bases between. Germline values: CDR1 SGDLS, CDR2 YYNGEE. The CDR3 loop is CASSISGTENSPLHF. In DNA form, the CDR3 reads TGTGCCAGCAGCATTTCCGGGACTGAGAATTCACCCCTCCACTTT.

This clonotype was seen many times. The chain joins TRBV11-2 to TRBJ2-2, with D unclear. The CDR3 contains 12 residues. From germline, CDR1 is SGHAT and CDR2 FQNNGV. V was cut by 5 bases and J by 5 bases, with 6 bases left in between. CDR3 protein: CASSLKTGELFF. CDR3 DNA: TGTGCCAGCAGCCTAAAAACCGGGGAGCTGTTTTTT.

The rearrangement uses TRBV27 and TRBJ1-5; 11 nucleotides match TRBD1. Losses at the gene ends were 4 bases for V and 6 bases for J; bases not matched to a gene: 5. CDR1 and CDR2 from the germline V gene are MNHEY and SMNVEV (reference sequence). The CDR3 has 15 amino acids. The CDR3: CASSWTGGAGQPQHF. CDR3 in DNA: TGTGCCAGCAGTTGGACAGGGGGCGCGGGTCAGCCCCAGCATTTT.

Many counts were recorded for this clonotype. The chain is built from TRBV20-1 and TRBJ2-5; 9 nucleotides align to TRBD1. Germline lookup yields CDR1 DFQATT and CDR2 SNEGSKA (reference sequence). J lost 9 bases, V lost 3 bases, and 11 bases had no gene match. CDR3 length: 14 residues. CDR3 sequence (DNA): TGCAGTGCTAGCGCGCCTCCGGGACAGGGATCCCAGTACTTC. Protein: CSASAPPGQGSQYF.

This clonotype appeared many times. J is TRBJ1-1 and V is TRBV11-2; TRBD1 aligns across 8 bases. CDR3 size: 16 residues. From germline, CDR1 is SGHAT and CDR2 FQNNGV. J gave up 3 bases and V 6 bases, and 12 bases lay outside the gene matches. The CDR3 loop reads CASSRAPTGADTEAFF. CDR3 sequence (DNA): TGTGCCAGCAGTCGTGCCCCGACAGGGGCGGACACTGAAGCTTTCTTT. Full variable domain (outside the CDR3, taken from reference TRBV11-2 and TRBJ1-1): EAGVAQSPRYKIIEKRQSVAFWCNPISGHATLYWYQQILGQGPKLLIQFQNNGVVDDSQLPKDRFSAERLKGVDSTLKIQPAKLEDSAVYLCASSRAPTGADTEAFFGQGTRLTVV.

The table lists this clonotype with many counts. The chain carries TRBV12-3 or TRBV12-4 and TRBJ1-5; TRBD1 is a possible D gene (6 bases). The CDR3 spans 13 residues. V lost 4 bases, J lost 6 bases, and 10 bases lay in between. CDR3 in amino acids: CASSWDIGQPQHF. The CDR3 DNA reads TGTGCCAGCAGTTGGGACATCGGTCAGCCCCAGCATTTT.

At least ten counts were recorded for this clonotype. V is TRBV28 and J is TRBJ2-5; the match to TRBD2 covers 7 bases. Trimming cost V 1 base and J 1 base; bases outside gene matches: 3. This CDR3 comprises 15 residues. Germline V lookup: CDR1 MDHEN, CDR2 SYDVKM. CDR3 nucleotide sequence: TGTGCCAGCAGTTTATTCCCGGGGGGCCAAGAGACCCAGTACTTC. Translated: CASSLFPGGQETQYF.

This clonotype was detected only a few times. The CDR3 region has the DNA TGTGCCTGTAGGATCGGTAGGGGGCCCACGGGAGCTTTCTTT. As protein: CACRIGRGPTGAFF. V is TRBV30 and J is TRBJ1-1; TRBD1 agrees at 7 bases. V lost 6 bases and J lost 10; bases outside the gene matches: 17. CDR1 GTSNPN and CDR2 SVGIG come from the germline V gene (reference sequence). The CDR3 contains 14 residues.

The sample holds one count of this clonotype. The germline gene is not matched at one end of the junction; a read error may be the cause. The V and J genes are TRBV12-3 or TRBV12-4 and TRBJ2-2; D gene ambiguous. The CDR3 is 14 amino acids. CDR3 sequence reads: CATNLNLRGGDLFF. In nucleotides, the CDR3 is TGTGCCACCAACCTGAATCTCCGCGGTGGGGATCTGTTTTTT.

This clonotype occurred many times. The CDR3 reads CASSLRQGAGETQYF. For the CDR3, the DNA is TGTGCCAGCAGTTTAAGACAGGGGGCAGGGGAGACCCAGTACTTC. The chain links TRBV28 to TRBJ2-5, with 10 bases identical to TRBD1. This CDR3 is 15 amino acids long. J lost 5 bases, V lost 2 bases, and 5 bases had no gene match. The germline gives CDR1 MDHEN, CDR2 SYDVKM. The full variable domain, its missing parts supplied by reference TRBV28 and TRBJ2-5, is DVKVTQSSRYLVKRTGEKVFLECVQDMDHENMFWYRQDPGLGLRLIYFSYDVKMKEKGDIPEGYSVSREKKERFSLILESASTNQTSMYLCASSLRQGAGETQYFGPGTRLLVL.

This clonotype has a count of ten or more. The rearrangement uses TRBV7-2 and TRBJ2-7; maybe TRBD1 (5 bases). CDR1 is SGHTA, CDR2 FQGNSA, per germline. The CDR3 runs 13 residues. Trimming removed 6 bases from V and 1 base from J, with 10 bases in between. The CDR3 is CASSFQGSYEQYF. CDR3 DNA: TGTGCCAGCAGTTTTCAGGGTTCCTACGAGCAGTACTTC.

The chain couples TRBV12-3 or TRBV12-4 to TRBJ1-1, with D unclear. The CDR3 is 11 amino acids. Deletions cut 5 bases from V and 12 bases from J, with 13 bases between. As DNA, the CDR3 is TGTGCCAGCAGTGCGAGCGGGAGAACTTTCTTT. It encodes CASSASGRTFF.

This clonotype was detected many times. This chain links TRBV6-1 with TRBJ2-5; 9 positions match TRBD1. The CDR3 spans 13 residues. CDR1 and CDR2 (germline): MNHNS, SASEGT. The V segment lost 6 bases and the J segment 4 bases; nucleotides outside the gene matches: 3. The CDR3 bases are TGTGCCAGCAGGGGACAGGGAAGAGAGACCCAGTACTTC. It is translated as CASRGQGRETQYF.

This clonotype was seen ten or more times. The J gene is TRBJ1-1, the V gene TRBV28, with D uncertain. V lost 6 bases and J 1 base, leaving 12 bases between the germline ends. The germline CDR1 and CDR2 sequences are MDHEN and SYDVKM. The CDR3 covers 14 residues. This CDR3 reads CASRERTGNTEAFF. The CDR3 nucleotides read TGTGCCAGCAGAGAGAGGACGGGGAACACTGAAGCTTTCTTT.

This clonotype was found a few times. This rearrangement joins TRBV3-1 to TRBJ1-2, with D maybe TRBD1 (6 bases). The CDR3 runs to 14 residues. Germline CDR1 is LGHDT and CDR2 is YNNKEL (reference sequence). The ends were cut back, 4 bases at V and 1 base at J, with 10 bases in the middle. CDR3 in amino acids: CASSRTDINYGYTF. The CDR3 coding sequence is TGTGCCAGCAGCCGGACAGATATTAACTATGGCTACACCTTC.

This clonotype has just a few counts. The chain couples TRBV28 to TRBJ1-6; D is perhaps TRBD1 (5 bases). V was trimmed by 3 bases and J by 0 bases, leaving 9 bases between them. The CDR3 length is 16 residues. Germline V CDR1 and CDR2: MDHEN, SYDVKM. The CDR3: CASSFVQGSYNSPLHF. The CDR3 nucleotides are TGTGCCAGCAGTTTTGTCCAGGGCTCCTATAATTCACCCCTCCACTTT.

V and J are TRBV6-1 and TRBJ2-3; 9 nucleotides align to TRBD1. This CDR3 is built from 14 residues. Unmatched junction bases numbered 5, after V lost 6 bases and J lost 4 bases. Germline CDR1 MNHNS, CDR2 SASEGT. CDR3 DNA sequence: TGTGCCAGCAGACACGGGACAGGGTCAGATACGCAGTATTTT. The encoded protein is CASRHGTGSDTQYF.

The table lists this clonotype with many counts. The rearrangement joins TRBV2 to TRBJ1-1, with no clear D. The CDR3 is made up of 11 amino acids. V was pared by 3 bases and J by 1 base, with 0 bases between. Per the germline V gene, CDR1 is SNHLY and CDR2 is FYNNEI. CDR3 in DNA: TGTGCCAGCAGTGAGAACACTGAAGCTTTCTTT. Translating it yields CASSENTEAFF.